Listed here are 3 T cell receptor beta chains from one sample, sequenced in a study of early T cells in non-severe SARS-CoV-2 infection. TCRdb re-called the 5' RACE reads with MiXCR, one entry per CDR3 protein. The sample holds approximately 79,000 distinct CDR3 sequences, roughly 13% seen once. The sequenced material came from whole blood. These TCRs come from an adult who was a healthcare worker with PCR-confirmed SARS-CoV-2 infection or an uninfected control (not recorded which).

The chain is built from TRBV9 and TRBJ2-3; 9 bases are shared with TRBD2. V trimming: 0 bases; J trimming: 2 bases; junction bases outside the gene matches: 7. Germline lookup yields CDR1 SGDLS and CDR2 YYNGEE. The CDR3 totals 17 residues. The CDR3: CASSVVPLAGYTDTQYF. DNA for the CDR3: TGTGCCAGCAGCGTAGTCCCCCTAGCGGGATACACAGATACGCAGTATTTT.

This clonotype was counted at least ten times. This chain links TRBV10-3 with TRBJ2-1; D is unclear. Per germline, CDR1 ENHRY and CDR2 SYGVKD. Trimming removed 10 bases from V and 8 bases from J, with 15 bases in between. The CDR3 loop spans 12 amino acids. CDR3 amino acids: CATTSQPDEQFF. CDR3 in DNA: TGTGCCACTACCTCACAGCCAGATGAGCAGTTCTTC.

The table lists this clonotype with a few counts. This chain joins TRBV12-3 or TRBV12-4 and TRBJ2-5; D may be TRBD1 or TRBD2 (5 bases each). The CDR3 totals 15 residues. Trimming shortened V by 3 bases and J by 4 bases, and 15 bases separated the two germline ends. CDR3 nucleotide sequence: TGTGCCAGCAGTTTTCCGGGGAAAGGGGCAGAGACCCAGTACTTC. Translated, it gives CASSFPGKGAETQYF.